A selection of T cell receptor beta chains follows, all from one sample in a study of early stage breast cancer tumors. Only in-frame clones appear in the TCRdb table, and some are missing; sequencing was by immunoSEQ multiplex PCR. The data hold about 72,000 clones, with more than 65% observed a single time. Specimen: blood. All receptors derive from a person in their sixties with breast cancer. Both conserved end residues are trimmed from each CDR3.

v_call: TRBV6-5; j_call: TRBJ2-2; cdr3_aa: ASSSDRNSGELF
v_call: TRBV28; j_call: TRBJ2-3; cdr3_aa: ASSLFGSGGQQSTDTQY
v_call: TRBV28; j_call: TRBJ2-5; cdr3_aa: ASSFRLAGVRYQETQY
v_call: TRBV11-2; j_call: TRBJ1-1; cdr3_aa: ASSLGRLDEAF
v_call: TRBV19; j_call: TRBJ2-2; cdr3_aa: ASSKPGQGAGELF
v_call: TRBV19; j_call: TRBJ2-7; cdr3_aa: ASTMITTLDRPNSYEQY
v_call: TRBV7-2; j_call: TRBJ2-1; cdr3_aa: ASSRETTNNEQF
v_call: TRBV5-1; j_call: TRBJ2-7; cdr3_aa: ASSLGDSFSYEQY
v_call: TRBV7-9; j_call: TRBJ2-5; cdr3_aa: ASSSTETQY
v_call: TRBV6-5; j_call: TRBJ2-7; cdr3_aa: ASSYSASGLPYEQY
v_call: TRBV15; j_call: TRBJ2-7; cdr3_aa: ATSRDTAGDREIYEQY
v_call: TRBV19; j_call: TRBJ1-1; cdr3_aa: ASRDRGLVNTEAF
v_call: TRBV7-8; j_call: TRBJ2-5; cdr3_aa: ASSGETQY
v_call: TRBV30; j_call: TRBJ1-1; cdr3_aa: AWSVPLGTEAF
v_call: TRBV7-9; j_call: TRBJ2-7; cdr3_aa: ASSIGLYEQY
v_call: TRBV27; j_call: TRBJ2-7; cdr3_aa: ASSLIAGGYEQY
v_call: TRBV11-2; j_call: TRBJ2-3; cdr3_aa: ASRKDEDTQY
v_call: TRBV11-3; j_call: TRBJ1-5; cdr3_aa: ASTGGNQPQH
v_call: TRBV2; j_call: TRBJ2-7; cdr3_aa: ASSDRLAGYYEQY
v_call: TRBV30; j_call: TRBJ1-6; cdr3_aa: AWSVDRGVSYNSPLH
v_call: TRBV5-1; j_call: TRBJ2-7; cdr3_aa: ASSLGSLIPSHRRPRYEQY
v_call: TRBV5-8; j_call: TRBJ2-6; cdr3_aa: ASSLSPDTNSGANVLT
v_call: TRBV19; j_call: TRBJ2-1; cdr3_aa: ASSIGSGSLNEQF
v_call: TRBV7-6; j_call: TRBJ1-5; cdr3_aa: ASSRLDRNQPQH
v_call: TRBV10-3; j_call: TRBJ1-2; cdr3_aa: AITIVAGANYGYT
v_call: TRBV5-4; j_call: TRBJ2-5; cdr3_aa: ASRLGGGRLQETQY
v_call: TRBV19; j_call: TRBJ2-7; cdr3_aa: ASSSSGGAVEQY
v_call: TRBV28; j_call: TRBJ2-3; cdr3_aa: ASSGTLVPRGGHTDTQY
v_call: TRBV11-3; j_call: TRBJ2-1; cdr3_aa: ASSSGRYNEQF
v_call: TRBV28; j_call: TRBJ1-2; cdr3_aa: ATFGDSYGYT
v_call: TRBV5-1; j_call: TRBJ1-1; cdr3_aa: ASSFQGVDTEAF
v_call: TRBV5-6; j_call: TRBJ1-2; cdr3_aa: ASSPEVLGGYT
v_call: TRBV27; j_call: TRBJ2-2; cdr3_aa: ASSRRGTGELF
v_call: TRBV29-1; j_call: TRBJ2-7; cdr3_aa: SVGHTYEQY